This T cell receptor (beta chain) appears in the sequencing data of a study of T cell responses to AZD1222 COVID-19 vaccine. To note about this clone: Its antigen is currently unknown.

V lost 6 bases, J lost 3 bases, and 5 bases stayed unmatched. Germline-derived CDR1 and CDR2 are MNHEY and SVGAGI. The CDR3 length is 14 residues. Study-level results: Spike-specific TCR breadth and depth went up after people got two AZD1222 doses.

The method was immunoSEQ multiplex PCR; TCRdb's version includes in-frame clones alone and lacks a portion of them. This sample has approximately 150,000 clones, with about 89% found just once. The specimen comprised peripheral blood, sampled on day 0 of AZD1222 vaccination. J is TRBJ2-3 and V is TRBV6-5; 8 nucleotides align to TRBD1. The clonotype comes from an adult in good health. CDR3: CASRNRGETDTQYF. CDR3 nucleotides: TGTGCCAGCAGGAACAGGGGGGAAACAGATACGCAGTATTTT.